This T cell receptor (beta chain) was identified during a study of technical replicates of blood from a few donors. Trimming took off 7 bases at V and 7 bases at J, with 20 bases between the two ends. CDR1 is SQVTM and CDR2 is ANQGSEA in the germline V gene. This CDR3 is 13 amino acids long. TCRdb's copy holds only in-frame clones and misses some; the assay was immunoSEQ multiplex PCR. The sample lists 60,000 to 85,000 clones; roughly 94% were seen once. This sequence was found in a human donor in good health. The V gene is TRBV29-1, the J gene TRBJ2-7, with TRBD1 as a possible D gene (6 bases). Sequencing was done on a sample of T cells isolated from PBMCs. The CDR3 bases are TGCAGCGCCAAACAGGGAAGATTTACGGAGCAGTACTTC. Translated: CSAKQGRFTEQYF.